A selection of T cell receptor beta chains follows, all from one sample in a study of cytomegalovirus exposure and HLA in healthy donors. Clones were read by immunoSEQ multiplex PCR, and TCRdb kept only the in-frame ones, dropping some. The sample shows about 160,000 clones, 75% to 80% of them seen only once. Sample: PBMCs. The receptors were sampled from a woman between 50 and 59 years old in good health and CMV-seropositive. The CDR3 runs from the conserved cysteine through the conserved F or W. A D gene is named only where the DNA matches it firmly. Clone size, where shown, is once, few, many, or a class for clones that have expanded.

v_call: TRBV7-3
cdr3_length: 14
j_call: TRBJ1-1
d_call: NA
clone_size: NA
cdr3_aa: CASSLTGGASEAFF
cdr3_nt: TGTGCCAGCAGCTTAACGGGGGGAGCGTCTGAAGCTTTCTTT

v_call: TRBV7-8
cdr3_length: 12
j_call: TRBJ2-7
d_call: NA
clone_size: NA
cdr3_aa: CASSLAGGEQYF
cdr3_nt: TGTGCCAGCAGCTTAGCCGGGGGCGAGCAGTACTTC

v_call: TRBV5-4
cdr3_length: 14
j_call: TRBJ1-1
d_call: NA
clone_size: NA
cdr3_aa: CASSFFGGQTEAFF
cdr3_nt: TGTGCCAGCAGCTTCTTCGGGGGGCAAACTGAAGCTTTCTTT

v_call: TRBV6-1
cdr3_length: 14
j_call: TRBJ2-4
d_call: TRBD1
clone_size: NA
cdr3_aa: CASRDRGLGNIQYF
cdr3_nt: TGTGCCAGCAGGGACAGGGGGTTGGGAAACATTCAGTACTTC

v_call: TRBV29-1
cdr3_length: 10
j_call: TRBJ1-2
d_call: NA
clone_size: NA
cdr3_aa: CSVDQNGYTF
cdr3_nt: TGCAGCGTTGACCAAAATGGCTACACCTTC

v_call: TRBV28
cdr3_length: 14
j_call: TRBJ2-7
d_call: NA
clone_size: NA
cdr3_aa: CASHGERLGYEQYF
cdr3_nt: TGTGCCAGCCATGGCGAACGACTAGGCTACGAGCAGTACTTC

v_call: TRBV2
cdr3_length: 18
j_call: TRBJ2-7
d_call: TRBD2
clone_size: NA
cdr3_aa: CASSSRPAGTSGRYEQYF
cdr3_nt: TGTGCCAGCAGTTCCCGACCCGCCGGGACTAGCGGGAGATACGAGCAGTACTTC

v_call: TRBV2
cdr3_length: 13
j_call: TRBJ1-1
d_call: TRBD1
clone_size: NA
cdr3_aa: CASSSQGGTEAFF
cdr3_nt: TGTGCCAGCAGTTCGCAGGGGGGTACTGAAGCTTTCTTT

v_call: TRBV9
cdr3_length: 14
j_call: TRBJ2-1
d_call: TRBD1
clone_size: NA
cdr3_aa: CASRGDRGDNEQFF
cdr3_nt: TGTGCCAGCAGGGGAGACAGGGGGGACAATGAGCAGTTCTTC

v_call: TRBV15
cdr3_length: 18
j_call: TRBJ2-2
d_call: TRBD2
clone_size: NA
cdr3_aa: CATSSGTSGPPATGELFF
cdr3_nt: TGTGCCACCAGCAGTGGGACTAGCGGCCCCCCGGCCACCGGGGAGCTGTTTTTT

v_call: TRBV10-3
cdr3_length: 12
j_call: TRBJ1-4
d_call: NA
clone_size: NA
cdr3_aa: CAIRGGDEKLFF
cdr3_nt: TGTGCCATCAGAGGGGGGGATGAAAAACTGTTTTTT

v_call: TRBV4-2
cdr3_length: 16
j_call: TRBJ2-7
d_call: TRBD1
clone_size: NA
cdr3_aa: CASSQAMGQGADEQYF
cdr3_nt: TGTGCCAGCAGCCAAGCGATGGGACAGGGGGCGGACGAGCAGTACTTC

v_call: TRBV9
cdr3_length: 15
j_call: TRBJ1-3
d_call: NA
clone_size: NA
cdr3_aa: CASSVGGSSGNTIYF
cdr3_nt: TGTGCCAGCAGCGTAGGAGGTAGCTCTGGAAACACCATATATTTT

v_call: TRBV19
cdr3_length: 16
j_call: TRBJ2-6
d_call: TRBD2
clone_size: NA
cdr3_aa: CASRAGGDSGANVLTF
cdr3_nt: TGTGCCAGTAGGGCCGGGGGGGACTCTGGGGCCAACGTCCTGACTTTC

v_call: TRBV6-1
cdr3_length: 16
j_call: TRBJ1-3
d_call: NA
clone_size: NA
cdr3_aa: CASSEFGGGSGNTIYF
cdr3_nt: TGTGCCAGCAGTGAATTCGGCGGGGGCTCTGGAAACACCATATATTTT

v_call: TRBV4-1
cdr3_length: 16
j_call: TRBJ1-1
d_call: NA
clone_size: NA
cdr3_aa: CASSQDPYGENTEALF
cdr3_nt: TGCGCCAGCAGCCAAGATCCTTACGGAGAGAACACTGAAGCTCTCTTT

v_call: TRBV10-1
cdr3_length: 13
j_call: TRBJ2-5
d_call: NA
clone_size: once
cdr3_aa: CASSEGGLETQYF
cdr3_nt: TGCGCCAGCAGTGAAGGGGGTCTGGAGACCCAGTACTTC

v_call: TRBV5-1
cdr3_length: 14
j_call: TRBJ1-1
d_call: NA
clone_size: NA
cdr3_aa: CASSLQGTGSEAFF
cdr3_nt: TGCGCCAGCAGCTTGCAGGGCACTGGATCTGAAGCTTTCTTT

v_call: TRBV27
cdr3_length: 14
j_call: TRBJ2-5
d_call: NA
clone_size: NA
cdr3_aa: CASSWDSPRGPQYF
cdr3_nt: TGTGCCAGCAGTTGGGACAGCCCGCGGGGTCCCCAGTACTTC